This TCR beta chain stems from a study of breast tumors, draining lymph nodes, adjacent tissues. CDR1 SGHRS and CDR2 YFSETQ come from the germline V gene. V was clipped by 4 bases and J by 1 base, with 6 bases between them. The CDR3 totals 14 residues. In the case of this clonotype: Its matching antigen is unknown.

Study-wide results and caveats: Tumor T cell lymph node origin was a supported hypothesis, not proven.

Breast cancer patients provided tissue from their axillary draining lymph nodes. One entry per CDR3 protein results from TCRdb running MiXCR on the multiplex PCR reads. The table records 200,000 or so distinct CDR3 sequences, around a third of them present only once. The rearrangement joins TRBV5-1 to TRBJ2-6; D not resolved. The sample taken for sequencing was axillary lymph node tissue. The source is a female donor with breast cancer. Some clones in this sample may be carry-over from other donors' samples. Written as DNA, the CDR3 is TGCGCCAGCAGCCAAGAGTCTGGGGCCAACGTCCTGACTTTC. Protein product: CASSQESGANVLTF.